The present T cell receptor beta chain was sequenced within a study of regulatory T cells in long-lasting Graves disease. Study at large: Graves' disease counted as persistent after over 5 years of antithyroid drugs with positive TSH receptor antibodies.

Study-wide findings and caveats: Compared with new cases, persistent Graves' patients showed reduced TCR diversity. No thyroid tissue was studied; the work used peripheral blood only.

This CDR3 region has 18 residues. Germline values: CDR1 SGHNT, CDR2 YYREEE (reference sequence). Trimming cost V 4 bases and J 2 bases; bases outside gene matches: 14. The TCR beta library used iRepertoire HTBI primers with Arm-PCR amplification of CDR3. From the multiplex PCR reads, TCRdb called clonotypes with MiXCR, one entry per CDR3 protein. The table lists over 450,000 distinct CDR3 sequences, approximately 21% of them singletons. Time point defined: persistent/refractory GD, antithyroid drugs over 5 years with positive TRAb. Scientists built the TCR library using RNA that was extracted from PBMCs. On this clonotype itself: Its antigen is not identified.

This sequence originates from a female donor with Graves disease. The sequencing here drew on peripheral blood mononuclear cells (PBMCs), taken when the disease was refractory, from a patient treated with antithyroid drugs. The J gene is TRBJ1-1, the V gene TRBV5-4, with 10 bases fitting TRBD1. CDR3 nucleotide sequence: TGTGCCAGCAGCGACAAAAGACAGGGGGCGATGGGTAACACTGAAGCTTTCTTT. This translates into CASSDKRQGAMGNTEAFF.